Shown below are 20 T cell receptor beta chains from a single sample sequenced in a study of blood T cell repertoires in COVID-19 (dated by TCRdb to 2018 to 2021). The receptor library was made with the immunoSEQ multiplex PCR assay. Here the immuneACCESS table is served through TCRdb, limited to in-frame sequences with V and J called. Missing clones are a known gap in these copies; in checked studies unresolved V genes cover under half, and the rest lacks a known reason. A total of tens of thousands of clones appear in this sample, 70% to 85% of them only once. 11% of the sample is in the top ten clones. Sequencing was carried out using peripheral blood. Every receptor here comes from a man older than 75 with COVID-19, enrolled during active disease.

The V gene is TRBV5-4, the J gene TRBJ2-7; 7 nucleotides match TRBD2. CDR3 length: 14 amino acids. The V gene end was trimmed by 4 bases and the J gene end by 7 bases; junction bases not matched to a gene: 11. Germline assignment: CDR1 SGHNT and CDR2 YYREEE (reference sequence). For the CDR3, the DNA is TGTGCCAGCAGCCCACCGGAGCGGGGATGGGAGCAGTACTTC. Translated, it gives CASSPPERGWEQYF.

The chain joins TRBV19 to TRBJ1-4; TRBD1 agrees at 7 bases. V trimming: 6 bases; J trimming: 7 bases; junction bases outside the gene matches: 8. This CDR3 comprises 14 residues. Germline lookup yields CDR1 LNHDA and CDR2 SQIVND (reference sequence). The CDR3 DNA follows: TGTGCCAGTAGGCGACAGGGAGTGAGTGAAAAACTGTTTTTT. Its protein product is CASRRQGVSEKLFF.

CDR3: CASSLGLTGYTQTNYGYTF. The CDR3 DNA is TGCGCCAGCAGTCTGGGGCTGACGGGCTACACGCAGACTAACTATGGCTACACCTTC. This sequence joins TRBV5-1 and TRBJ1-2; weak D call: TRBD1 (5 bases). Trimming cost V 5 bases and J 0 bases, with 26 bases left between them. In germline, CDR1 is SGHRS, CDR2 YFSETQ. This CDR3 is built from 19 residues.

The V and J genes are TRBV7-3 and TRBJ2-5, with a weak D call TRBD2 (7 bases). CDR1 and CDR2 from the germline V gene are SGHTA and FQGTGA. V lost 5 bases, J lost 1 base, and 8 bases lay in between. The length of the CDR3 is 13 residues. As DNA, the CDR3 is TGTGCCAGCAGCCGGGGGGCCCAAGAGACCCAGTACTTC. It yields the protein CASSRGAQETQYF.

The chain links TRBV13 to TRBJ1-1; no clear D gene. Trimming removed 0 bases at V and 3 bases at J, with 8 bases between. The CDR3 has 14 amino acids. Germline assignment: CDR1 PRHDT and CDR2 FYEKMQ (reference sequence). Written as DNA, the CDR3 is TGTGCCAGCAGCTTAGGTCGGACTTACACTGAAGCTTTCTTT. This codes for CASSLGRTYTEAFF.

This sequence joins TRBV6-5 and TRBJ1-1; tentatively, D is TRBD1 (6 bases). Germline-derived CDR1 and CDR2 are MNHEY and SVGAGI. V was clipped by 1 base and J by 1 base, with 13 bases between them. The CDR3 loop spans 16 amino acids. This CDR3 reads CASSYLFGTKNTEAFF. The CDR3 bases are TGTGCCAGCAGTTACTTATTCGGGACAAAGAACACTGAAGCTTTCTTT.

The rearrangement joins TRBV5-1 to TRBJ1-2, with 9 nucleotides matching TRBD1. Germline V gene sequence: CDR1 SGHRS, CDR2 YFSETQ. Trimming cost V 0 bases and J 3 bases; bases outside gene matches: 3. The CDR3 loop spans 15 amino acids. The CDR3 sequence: CASSLGDRAHYGYTF. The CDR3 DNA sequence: TGCGCCAGCAGCTTGGGGGACAGGGCACACTATGGCTACACCTTC.

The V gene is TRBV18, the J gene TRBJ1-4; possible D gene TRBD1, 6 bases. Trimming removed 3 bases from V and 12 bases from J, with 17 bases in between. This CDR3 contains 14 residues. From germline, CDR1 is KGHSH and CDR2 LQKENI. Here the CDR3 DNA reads TGTGCCAGCTCACCCCGGCCATTTGAGGGGGAACTGTTTTTT. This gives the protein CASSPRPFEGELFF.

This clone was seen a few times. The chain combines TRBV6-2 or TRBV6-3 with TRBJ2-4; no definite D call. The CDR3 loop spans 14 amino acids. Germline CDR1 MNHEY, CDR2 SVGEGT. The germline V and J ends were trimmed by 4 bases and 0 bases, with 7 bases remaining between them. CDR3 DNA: TGTGCCAGCAGTTTGGGCCTAGCCAAAAACATTCAGTACTTC. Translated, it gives CASSLGLAKNIQYF.

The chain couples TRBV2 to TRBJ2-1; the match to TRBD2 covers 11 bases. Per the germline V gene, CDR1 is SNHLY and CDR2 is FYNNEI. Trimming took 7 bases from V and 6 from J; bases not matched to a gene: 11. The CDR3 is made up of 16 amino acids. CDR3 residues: CASIHSLAGESNEQFF. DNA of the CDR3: TGTGCCAGCATCCACTCACTAGCGGGAGAGAGCAATGAGCAGTTCTTC.

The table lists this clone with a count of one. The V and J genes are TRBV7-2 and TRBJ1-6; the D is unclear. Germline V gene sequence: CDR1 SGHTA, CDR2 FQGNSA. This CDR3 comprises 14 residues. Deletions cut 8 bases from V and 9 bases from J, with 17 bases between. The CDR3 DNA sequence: TGTGCCAGCGGCGGTCCAGTGGGAGGTTCACCCCTCCACTTT. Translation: CASGGPVGGSPLHF.

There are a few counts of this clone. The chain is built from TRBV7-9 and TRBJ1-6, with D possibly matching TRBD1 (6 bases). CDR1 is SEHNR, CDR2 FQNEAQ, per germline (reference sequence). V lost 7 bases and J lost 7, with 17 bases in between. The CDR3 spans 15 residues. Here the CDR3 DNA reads TGTGCCAGCACCCCCCTCGACAGGAGCAATTCACCCCTCCACTTT. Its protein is CASTPLDRSNSPLHF.

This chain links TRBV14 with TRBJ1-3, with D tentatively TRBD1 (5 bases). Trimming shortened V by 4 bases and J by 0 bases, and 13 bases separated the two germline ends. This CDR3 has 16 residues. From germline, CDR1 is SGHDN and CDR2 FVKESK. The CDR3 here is CASSPGLLSSGNTIYF. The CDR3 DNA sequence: TGTGCCAGCAGCCCGGGACTCCTAAGCTCTGGAAACACCATATATTTT.

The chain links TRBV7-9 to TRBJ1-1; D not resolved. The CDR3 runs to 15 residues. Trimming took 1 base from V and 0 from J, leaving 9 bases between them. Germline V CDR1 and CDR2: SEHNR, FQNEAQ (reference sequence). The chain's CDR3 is CASSLVSPMNTEAFF. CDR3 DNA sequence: TGTGCCAGCAGCTTAGTAAGCCCTATGAACACTGAAGCTTTCTTT.

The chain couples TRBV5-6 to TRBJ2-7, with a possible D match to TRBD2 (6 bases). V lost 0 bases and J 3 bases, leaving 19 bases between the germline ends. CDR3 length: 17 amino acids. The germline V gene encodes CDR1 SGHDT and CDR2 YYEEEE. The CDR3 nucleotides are TGTGCCAGCAGCTTGGCCGCAGCCAGCCACGGGGGCTACGAGCAGTACTTC. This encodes CASSLAAASHGGYEQYF.

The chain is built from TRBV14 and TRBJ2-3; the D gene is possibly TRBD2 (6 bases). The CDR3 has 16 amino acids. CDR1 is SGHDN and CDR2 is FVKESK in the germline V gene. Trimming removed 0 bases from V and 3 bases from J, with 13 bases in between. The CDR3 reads CASSQEMSGLTDTQYF. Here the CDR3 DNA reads TGTGCCAGCAGCCAAGAGATGTCGGGACTTACAGATACGCAGTATTTT.

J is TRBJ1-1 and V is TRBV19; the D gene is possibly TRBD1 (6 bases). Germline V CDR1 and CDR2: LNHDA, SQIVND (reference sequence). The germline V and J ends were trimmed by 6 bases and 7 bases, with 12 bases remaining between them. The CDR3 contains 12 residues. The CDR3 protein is CASSKGGIEAFF. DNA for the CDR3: TGTGCCAGTAGCAAGGGGGGGATTGAAGCTTTCTTT.

DNA for the CDR3: TGCGCCAGCAGCTTGAACACGGGAAGTCAAGAGACCCAGTACTTC. It encodes CASSLNTGSQETQYF. The chain links TRBV5-1 to TRBJ2-5, with D possibly matching TRBD2 (5 bases). The V gene's germline CDR1 is SGHRS and CDR2 YFSETQ. CDR3 length: 15 amino acids. Between the trimmed V and J ends, which lost 1 base and 2 bases, there was a span of 12 bases.

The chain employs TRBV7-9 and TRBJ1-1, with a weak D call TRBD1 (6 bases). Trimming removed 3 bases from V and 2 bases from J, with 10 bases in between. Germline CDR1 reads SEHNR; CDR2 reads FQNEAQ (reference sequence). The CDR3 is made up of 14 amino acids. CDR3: CASSFSGANTEAFF. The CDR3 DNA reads TGTGCCAGCAGCTTTTCAGGGGCTAACACTGAAGCTTTCTTT.

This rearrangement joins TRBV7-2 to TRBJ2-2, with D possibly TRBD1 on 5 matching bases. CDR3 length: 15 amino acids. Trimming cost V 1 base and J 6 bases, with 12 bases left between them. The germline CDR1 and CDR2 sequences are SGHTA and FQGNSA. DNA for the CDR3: TGTGCCAGCAGCTTAGACCGCGCCAGGGCCGGGGAGCTGTTTTTT. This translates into CASSLDRARAGELFF. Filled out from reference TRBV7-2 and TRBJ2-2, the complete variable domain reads GAGVSQSPSNKVTEKGKDVELRCDPISGHTALYWYRQSLGQGLEFLIYFQGNSAPDKSGLPSDRFSAERTGGSVSTLTIQRTQQEDSAVYLCASSLDRARAGELFFGEGSRLTVL.